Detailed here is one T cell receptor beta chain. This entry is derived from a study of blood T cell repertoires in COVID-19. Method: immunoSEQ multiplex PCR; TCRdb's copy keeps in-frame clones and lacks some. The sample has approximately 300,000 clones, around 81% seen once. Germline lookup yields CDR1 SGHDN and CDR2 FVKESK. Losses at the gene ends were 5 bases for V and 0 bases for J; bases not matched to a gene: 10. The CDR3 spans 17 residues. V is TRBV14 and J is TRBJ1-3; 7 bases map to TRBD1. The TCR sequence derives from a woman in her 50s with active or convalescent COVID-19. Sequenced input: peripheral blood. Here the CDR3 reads CASSAGTALSSGNTIYF. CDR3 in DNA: TGTGCCAGCAGCGCCGGGACAGCCTTAAGCTCTGGAAACACCATATATTTT.